The 14 T cell receptor beta chains below were found in one sample sequenced in a study of response to subunit inactivated influenza vaccine. TCRdb reanalysed the RT-PCR reads using MiXCR and keeps one entry per CDR3 protein. The sample has approximately 520,000 distinct CDR3 sequences, approximately 15% seen once; the top ten hold less than 4%. Sequencing used CD4+ T cells sorted from PBMCs, obtained around 2 years after vaccination. All receptors come from a man aged 50 to 69 who received an inactivated influenza vaccine.

This clonotype was counted at least ten times. This chain links TRBV5-5 with TRBJ2-3; the match to TRBD1 covers 9 bases. The CDR3 runs 14 residues. Germline CDR1 and CDR2: SGHKS and YYEKEE (reference sequence). V shed 2 bases, J shed 5 bases, and the junction held 3 bases outside the gene matches. CDR3 sequence (DNA): TGTGCCAGCAGCTTCACAGGGGGCGGAGATACGCAGTATTTT. Its protein product is CASSFTGGGDTQYF.

The chain uses TRBV16 and TRBJ1-1; no clear D gene. V lost 2 bases and J lost 3, with 10 bases in between. CDR3 length: 14 amino acids. The germline V gene encodes CDR1 KGHSY and CDR2 FQNENV. CDR3 loop: CASSQAQGYTEAFF. CDR3 nucleotide sequence: TGTGCCAGCAGCCAAGCTCAAGGGTACACTGAAGCTTTCTTT. Full variable domain (missing parts from reference TRBV16 and TRBJ1-1): GEEVAQTPKHLVRGEGQKAKLYCAPIKGHSYVFWYQQVLKNEFKFLISFQNENVFDETGMPKERFSAKCLPNSPCSLEIQATKLEDSAVYFCASSQAQGYTEAFFGQGTRLTVV.

This rearrangement joins TRBV12-3 or TRBV12-4 to TRBJ1-5; TRBD1 matches at 7 bases. CDR3 size: 15 residues. Trimming removed 3 bases from V and 2 bases from J; junction bases left unmatched: 4. The CDR3 DNA reads as TGTGCCAGCAGTTTGTCTGGGACAGGCAATCAGCCCCAGCATTTT. Its translation: CASSLSGTGNQPQHF.

This clonotype was seen only a few times. This chain links TRBV19 with TRBJ2-4; 8 bases fit TRBD1. CDR3 size: 16 residues. CDR1 and CDR2 from the germline V gene are LNHDA and SQIVND (reference sequence). J was trimmed by 7 bases and V by 4 bases; bases with no gene match: 12. CDR3 sequence (DNA): TGTGCCAGTAGTAGCCACCTCGGACAGGGTGGGAACATTCAGTACTTC. Translation gives CASSSHLGQGGNIQYF.

V gene TRBV5-1 combines with J gene TRBJ2-5; tentative D call: TRBD2 (6 bases). The CDR3 loop spans 12 amino acids. Trimming shortened V by 4 bases and J by 6 bases, and 10 bases separated the two germline ends. Looked up from germline, CDR1 is SGHRS and CDR2 is YFSETQ. This CDR3 reads CASSPGEQTQYF. The DNA of the CDR3 is TGCGCCAGCAGCCCGGGAGAACAGACCCAGTACTTC.

The rearrangement uses TRBV6-1 and TRBJ2-5; D tentatively fits TRBD1 or TRBD2 (6 bases each). The germline V gene has CDR1 MNHNS and CDR2 SASEGT. With 5 bases removed from V and 5 bases from J, the gap between germline ends came to 21 bases. The CDR3 contains 16 residues. CDR3 sequence: CASSPSTWGAVETQYF. The CDR3 DNA sequence: TGTGCCAGCAGTCCTTCAACTTGGGGGGCAGTGGAGACCCAGTACTTC.

V and J are TRBV6-5 and TRBJ2-3; TRBD2 is a possible D gene (7 bases). V lost 11 bases and J lost 6, with 15 bases in between. CDR3 length equals 12 residues. CDR1 and CDR2 from the germline V gene are MNHEY and SVGAGI. CDR3: CAAGEGEDTQYF. The CDR3 coding sequence is TGTGCCGCAGGGGAGGGAGAGGATACGCAGTATTTT.

The chain couples TRBV12-3 or TRBV12-4 to TRBJ2-6; possible D gene TRBD1, 5 bases. V was pared by 6 bases and J by 1 base, with 7 bases between. The CDR3 is made up of 14 amino acids. CDR3 DNA sequence: TGTGCCAGCAGCGCAGGGTCTGGGGCCAACGTCCTGACTTTC. Translating it yields CASSAGSGANVLTF.

This chain connects TRBV20-1 to TRBJ1-2; D possibly corresponds to TRBD1 (5 bases). The CDR3 runs to 15 residues. Germline V gives CDR1 DFQATT, CDR2 SNEGSKA (reference sequence). Trimming took 1 base from V and 7 from J, leaving 19 bases between them. CDR3 sequence reads: CSARAYPGTYAGYTF. The CDR3 coding sequence is TGCAGTGCTAGAGCTTATCCCGGGACTTACGCTGGCTACACCTTC.

The V gene is TRBV2, the J gene TRBJ1-6; TRBD1 matches at 7 bases. CDR3 length: 18 amino acids. The germline V gene has CDR1 SNHLY and CDR2 FYNNEI. Trimming cost V 3 bases and J 7 bases; bases outside gene matches: 15. This chain's CDR3 is CASSDRHPRQGGNSPLHF. CDR3 DNA: TGTGCCAGCAGTGATCGGCACCCTCGACAGGGAGGGAATTCACCCCTCCACTTT.

The chain carries TRBV12-3 or TRBV12-4 and TRBJ1-2; D gene uncertain. The CDR3 has 13 residues. Trimming cost V 5 bases and J 4 bases, with 11 bases left between them. The CDR3 DNA reads TGTGCCAGCAGTCTGTTTCAATTCTATGGCTACACCTTC. This gives the protein CASSLFQFYGYTF.

The rearrangement links TRBV10-3 to TRBJ1-2, with a weak D call TRBD1 (6 bases). This CDR3 has 13 residues. With 6 bases removed from V and 6 bases from J, the gap between germline ends came to 14 bases. Looked up from germline, CDR1 is ENHRY and CDR2 is SYGVKD. The CDR3 coding sequence is TGTGCCATCAGATCACGGGACACTCATGGCTACACCTTC. Translating it yields CAIRSRDTHGYTF.

This clonotype has just a few counts. The chain links TRBV6-1 to TRBJ2-7; D might be TRBD1 or TRBD2, each matching 5 bases. Per the germline V gene, CDR1 is MNHNS and CDR2 is SASEGT. This CDR3 has 15 residues. Trimming shortened V by 6 bases and J by 0 bases, and 15 bases separated the two germline ends. CDR3 coding DNA: TGTGCCAGCAGACAGGACCGGGGAAGCTCCTACGAGCAGTACTTC. Translated: CASRQDRGSSYEQYF.

V is TRBV6-2 or TRBV6-3 and J is TRBJ1-5; D unresolved. V lost 1 base to trimming and J lost 2 bases, with 15 bases between them. Germline values: CDR1 MNHEY, CDR2 SVGEGT. The CDR3 spans 17 residues. The chain's CDR3 is CASSYFARQPRNQPQHF. The CDR3 DNA follows: TGTGCCAGCAGTTACTTTGCCCGGCAGCCCCGCAATCAGCCCCAGCATTTT.